The entry that follows covers one T cell receptor (beta chain) sequence. These data belong to a study of blood T cell repertoires in COVID-19. Study details: Whether acute or convalescent, the COVID-19 samples came from the United States, Italy and Spain.

V dropped 3 bases and J dropped 4 bases, with 12 bases sitting between them. Germline V CDR1 and CDR2: SGHRS, YFSETQ. This CDR3 has 14 residues. Profiled with immunoSEQ multiplex PCR; TCRdb holds only in-frame clones, not every one. The repertoire holds around 400,000 clones, more than 80% seen once, with more than 1% in the top ten. The TCR originated in a man aged 40-49 years with acute or convalescent COVID-19. The V call is TRBV5-1, the J call TRBJ2-3, with D perhaps matching TRBD2 (6 bases). Sequenced input: peripheral blood. CDR3 protein: CASSSTRGSDTQYF. As DNA, the CDR3 is TGCGCCAGCAGCTCGACTAGGGGATCAGATACGCAGTATTTT.